This TCR beta chain was observed in a study of blood T cell repertoires in COVID-19. The CDR3 extends over 17 amino acids. The germline gives CDR1 MNHNS, CDR2 SASEGT. The J segment lost 4 bases and the V segment lost 2 bases, leaving 9 bases of the junction unmatched. Some clones are missing from TCRdb's copy, which holds only in-frame ones; the method was immunoSEQ multiplex PCR. The profile covers around 250,000 clones, with over 75% appearing a single time and 2.5% to 3.5% taken by the ten largest. The TCR comes from a woman in her thirties or forties who had been exposed to COVID-19. The sample taken for sequencing was PBMCs or T cells enriched from blood (not recorded which). The gene calls are TRBV6-1 and TRBJ2-1, with 9 nucleotides matching TRBD1. The CDR3 is CASSETHVGQGYNEQFF. CDR3 coding DNA: TGTGCCAGCAGTGAAACGCATGTGGGACAGGGATACAATGAGCAGTTCTTC.